The rows below give T cell receptor beta chains drawn from one sample of a study of blood T cell repertoires in COVID-19. Assay used: immunoSEQ multiplex PCR; TCRdb lists only in-frame clones, some missing. The sample lists 25,000 to 35,000 clones; approximately 85% were seen once. Sequencing input: peripheral blood. Every receptor here comes from a man at least 80 years old with active COVID-19. Each CDR3 is given with its conserved first and last residue. Each record gives: V gene, J gene, clone size, D gene, CDR3 protein, CDR3 DNA. A D gene is named only where the DNA matches it firmly. Clone size is stated in some rows and not others, as once, few, many or a class when expanded.

TRBV7-8	TRBJ1-2	once	TRBD1	CASSPRTGGNYGYTF	TGTGCCAGCAGCCCGCGGACAGGGGGCAACTATGGCTACACCTTC
TRBV2	TRBJ2-2	NA	NA	CAIPRWSTTGELFF	TGTGCCATACCACGTTGGAGTACTACCGGGGAGCTGTTTTTT
TRBV4-1	TRBJ2-5	once	TRBD2	CASSQDGTSGETQYF	TGCGCCAGCAGCCAAGATGGGACTAGCGGAGAGACCCAGTACTTC
TRBV7-3	TRBJ2-1	NA	TRBD1	CASSPGTGTIEQFF	TGTGCCAGCAGCCCCGGGACAGGGACAATTGAGCAGTTCTTC
TRBV29-1	TRBJ2-7	NA	NA	CSVMTSARPYEQYF	TGCAGCGTGATGACATCGGCGCGCCCCTACGAGCAGTACTTC
TRBV19	TRBJ1-1	NA	TRBD1	CASSRTGPNTEAFF	TGTGCCAGTAGTCGGACAGGGCCGAACACTGAAGCTTTCTTT
TRBV7-8	TRBJ2-1	NA	NA	CASSSGRGSYNEQFF	TGTGCCAGCAGCTCCGGCCGGGGGTCCTACAATGAGCAGTTCTTC
TRBV11-3	TRBJ2-7	NA	TRBD1	CASSPRTGGYEQYF	TGTGCCAGCAGTCCCCGGACAGGGGGCTACGAGCAGTACTTC
TRBV4-1	TRBJ1-2	few	NA	CASSHDDSGYGYTF	TGCGCCAGCAGCCACGATGACAGTGGGTATGGCTACACCTTC
TRBV28	TRBJ1-1	NA	TRBD1	CASSQGDRLNTEAFF	TGTGCCAGCAGTCAAGGGGACAGGCTGAACACTGAAGCTTTCTTT
TRBV5-1	TRBJ2-3	NA	TRBD1	CASSAGQGGTDTQYF	TGCGCCAGCAGCGCGGGACAGGGCGGAACAGATACGCAGTATTTT
TRBV6-6	TRBJ2-7	NA	NA	CASSYGGTSYEQYF	TGTGCCAGCAGTTACGGGGGGACGTCCTACGAGCAGTACTTC
TRBV27	TRBJ2-1	NA	TRBD2	CASRPTGGRGEQFF	TGTGCCAGCAGGCCAACGGGGGGGCGCGGTGAGCAGTTCTTC
TRBV18	TRBJ1-6	NA	NA	CASSPSLDSPLHF	TGTGCCAGCTCACCAAGCTTGGATTCACCCCTCCACTTT
TRBV7-9	TRBJ1-4	NA	NA	CASSSSTNEKLFF	TGTGCCAGCAGCTCCTCAACTAATGAAAAACTGTTTTTT
TRBV19	TRBJ1-1	NA	TRBD1	CASTRDRGANTEAFF	TGTGCCAGTACCCGGGACAGGGGGGCGAACACTGAAGCTTTCTTT
TRBV6-5	TRBJ2-7	NA	NA	CASSYSQGRKRYEQYF	TGTGCCAGCAGTTACTCTCAGGGGAGAAAACGATACGAGCAGTACTTC
TRBV23-1	TRBJ2-2	NA	NA	CASSRPGHRKNTGELFF	TGCGCCAGCAGTCGGCCAGGCCACCGGAAAAACACCGGGGAGCTGTTTTTT
TRBV5-5	TRBJ2-7	few	TRBD2	CASSLGYSGKNYEQYF	TGTGCCAGCAGCCTGGGATACAGCGGGAAAAACTACGAGCAGTACTTC
TRBV5-6	TRBJ2-3	NA	TRBD2	CASNPLAGGLDTQYF	TGTGCCAGCAACCCATTAGCGGGGGGCCTAGATACGCAGTATTTT
TRBV5-4	TRBJ2-1	NA	NA	CASSPYGGTYNEQFF	TGTGCCAGCAGCCCTTATGGGGGGACCTACAATGAGCAGTTCTTC
TRBV28	TRBJ1-5	NA	NA	CASSFERINQPQHF	TGTGCCAGCAGTTTCGAGCGAATCAATCAGCCCCAGCATTTT
TRBV5-8	TRBJ1-5	NA	TRBD1	CASNPDRVKPQHF	TGTGCCAGCAACCCCGACAGGGTCAAGCCCCAGCATTTT
TRBV7-8	TRBJ2-1	NA	TRBD1	CASSPMTGGIISTYNEQFF	TGTGCCAGCAGCCCGATGACAGGGGGCATCATTTCTACCTACAATGAGCAGTTCTTC
TRBV5-1	TRBJ2-3	NA	NA	CASSLQLAVEDTQYF	TGCGCCAGCAGCTTACAACTAGCAGTCGAAGATACGCAGTATTTT
TRBV6-5	TRBJ1-5	NA	NA	CASRGDSNQPQHF	TGTGCCAGCAGAGGGGATAGCAATCAGCCCCAGCATTTT
TRBV10-3	TRBJ1-2	NA	NA	CAISGGIGYTF	TGTGCCATCAGTGGCGGGATCGGCTACACCTTC
TRBV7-9	TRBJ1-2	NA	NA	CASSPDPGPRIYGYTF	TGTGCCAGCAGCCCAGACCCGGGTCCACGGATCTATGGCTACACCTTC
TRBV5-5	TRBJ1-5	NA	TRBD1	CASSLTGGVNQPQHF	TGTGCCAGCAGCTTAACAGGGGGCGTCAATCAGCCCCAGCATTTT
TRBV2	TRBJ1-6	NA	TRBD1	CASSREGAAHNSPLHF	TGTGCCAGCAGTCGGGAGGGGGCCGCTCATAATTCACCCCTCCACTTT
TRBV3-1/TRBV3-2	TRBJ1-5	NA	NA	CASSYGTISNQPQHF	TGTGCCAGCAGCTACGGGACAATAAGCAATCAGCCCCAGCATTTT
TRBV5-1	TRBJ2-2	NA	TRBD2	CASSHVGTSGGPNTGELFF	TGCGCCAGCAGTCATGTGGGGACTAGCGGGGGGCCCAACACCGGGGAGCTGTTTTTT
TRBV6-5	TRBJ2-3	NA	NA	CASSSGTPDTQYF	TGTGCCAGCAGCTCGGGGACTCCAGATACGCAGTATTTT
TRBV7-9	TRBJ2-5	NA	NA	CASSLGSEETQYF	TGTGCCAGCAGCTTAGGTTCGGAAGAGACCCAGTACTTC
TRBV5-1	TRBJ1-3	NA	NA	CASSLEGGLNTIYF	TGCGCCAGCAGCTTGGAGGGAGGGTTAAACACCATATATTTT
TRBV9	TRBJ2-3	NA	TRBD2	CASSVELAGGDTQYF	TGTGCCAGCAGCGTCGAACTAGCGGGGGGTGATACGCAGTATTTT
TRBV5-6	TRBJ2-7	few	NA	CASSPGGPYEQYF	TGTGCCAGCAGCCCCGGGGGGCCCTACGAGCAGTACTTC
TRBV11-2	TRBJ2-1	NA	NA	CASSLLASTDEQFF	TGTGCCAGCAGCTTACTGGCCAGTACAGATGAGCAGTTCTTC
TRBV5-1	TRBJ2-7	once	TRBD2	CASSPRLAGGQNEQYF	TGCGCCAGCAGCCCTAGACTAGCGGGGGGGCAAAACGAGCAGTACTTC
TRBV4-1	TRBJ1-2	NA	TRBD1	CASSQEAGGDPGGYTF	TGCGCCAGCAGCCAAGAGGCAGGGGGCGATCCGGGTGGCTACACCTTC
TRBV7-7	TRBJ2-5	NA	TRBD2	CASSRGTTGGFRETQYF	TGTGCCAGCAGCCGAGGCACTACGGGGGGTTTCCGAGAGACCCAGTACTTC
TRBV12-5	TRBJ2-4	NA	NA	CASGLTARNIQYF	TGTGCTAGTGGTTTGACCGCTCGGAACATTCAGTACTTC
TRBV15	TRBJ1-2	NA	NA	CATSRDRLGGSGYTF	TGTGCCACCAGCAGAGATCGGCTGGGAGGATCTGGCTACACCTTC
TRBV5-1	TRBJ2-3	NA	TRBD2	CASSLVAGGGTDTQYF	TGCGCCAGCAGCTTGGTGGCGGGGGGGGGCACAGATACGCAGTATTTT
TRBV20-1	TRBJ2-1	NA	TRBD2	CSASGGTGGGNEQFF	TGCAGTGCTAGTGGGGGAACGGGGGGAGGTAATGAGCAGTTCTTC
TRBV24-1	TRBJ2-3	NA	TRBD2	CATSDVGLAPDTQYF	TGTGCCACCAGTGATGTGGGACTAGCCCCAGATACGCAGTATTTT
TRBV5-4	TRBJ1-2	NA	NA	CASTTPGLDYGYTF	TGTGCCAGCACCACCCCGGGACTCGACTATGGCTACACCTTC
TRBV7-9	TRBJ2-1	NA	TRBD1	CASISRTGQGVGEQFF	TGTGCCAGCATCAGCCGAACCGGACAGGGTGTTGGTGAGCAGTTCTTC
TRBV9	TRBJ2-2	NA	TRBD2	CASSLTGRLAGTGELFF	TGTGCCAGCAGCCTAACCGGACGACTAGCGGGCACCGGGGAGCTGTTTTTT
TRBV20-1	TRBJ1-4	NA	TRBD1	CSASGMGTDATNEKLFF	TGCAGTGCTAGTGGAATGGGGACAGACGCAACTAATGAAAAACTGTTTTTT
TRBV5-1	TRBJ1-1	NA	NA	CASSLETANTEAFF	TGCGCCAGCAGCTTGGAGACAGCGAACACTGAAGCTTTCTTT
TRBV5-1	TRBJ2-7	few	TRBD2	CASSLMTGGSYEQYF	TGCGCCAGCAGCTTGATGACGGGGGGCTCCTACGAGCAGTACTTC
TRBV10-3	TRBJ1-1	NA	NA	CAIREQGRNTEAFF	TGTGCCATCAGGGAACAGGGAAGGAACACTGAAGCTTTCTTT
TRBV6-5	TRBJ2-1	NA	TRBD2	CASTRGGGYNEQFF	TGTGCCAGCACTCGAGGCGGGGGGTACAATGAGCAGTTCTTC